A selection of T cell receptor beta chains follows, all from one sample in a study of post-analysis software for immune sequencing data. TCRdb ran MiXCR on the PCR reads and lists one entry per CDR3 protein. The data show almost 700,000 distinct CDR3 sequences, with approximately 59% seen just once and around 10% held by the top ten. Material for sequencing was blood. Receptors originate from a girl aged 2 to 9 with multiple sclerosis. The CDR3 runs from the conserved cysteine through the conserved F or W. A D gene is named only where the DNA matches it firmly. The size entry is marked missing in some rows and otherwise reads once, few, many or a size class.

J	size	D	V	DNA	CDR3
TRBJ2-7	few	TRBD1	TRBV2	TGTGCCAGAAGGAACAGGGGGTCCTACGAGCAGTACTTC	CARRNRGSYEQYF
TRBJ2-7	few	.	TRBV27	TGTGCCAGCAGAGGCAGGGGATCCTACGAGCAGTACTTC	CASRGRGSYEQYF
TRBJ2-1	few	TRBD2	TRBV5-1	TGCGCCAGCAGCTTGGTTAGCGGGGGGCTGAGCTCCTACAATGAGCAGTTCTTC	CASSLVSGGLSSYNEQFF
TRBJ2-5	.	TRBD1	TRBV6-6	TGTGCCAGCAGTAAGGGGACAGTCGGACAAGAGACCCAGTACTTC	CASSKGTVGQETQYF
TRBJ2-1	.	.	TRBV29-1	TGCAGCGTCGCCTGGTCGGACGCCGAGCAGTTCTTC	CSVAWSDAEQFF
TRBJ2-7	.	.	TRBV10-3	TGTGCCATCAGTGAACCTCAGCCATGGGGGGAAGAATCCTACGAGCAGTACTTC	CAISEPQPWGEESYEQYF
TRBJ1-6	.	.	TRBV9	TGTGCCAGCAGCCCCGGGACTCAACATTCACCCCTCCACTTT	CASSPGTQHSPLHF
TRBJ1-5	.	.	TRBV12-3/TRBV12-4	TGTGCCAGCAGTTTAGGGAGCGGGCCCCAGCATTTT	CASSLGSGPQHF
TRBJ2-7	.	.	TRBV27	TGTGCCAGCAGAGACCCACAGTCGGCGTACGAGCAGTACTTC	CASRDPQSAYEQYF
TRBJ2-5	few	.	TRBV20-1	TGCAGTGCTCATACTCCCCACAGCTTTGAGACCCAGTACTTC	CSAHTPHSFETQYF
TRBJ2-7	once	.	TRBV4-1	TGCGCCAGCAACCAGGCGGTATCGGGGGCCCCCCAGTACTTC	CASNQAVSGAPQYF
TRBJ2-4	once	TRBD1	TRBV20-1	TGCAGTGCTAGGCCGGGACAGGGGGGGTCAAACATTCAGTACTTC	CSARPGQGGSNIQYF
TRBJ2-3	many	TRBD1	TRBV5-1	TGCGCCAGCAGCGTGGGACAGGAAAGCACAGATACGCAGTATTTT	CASSVGQESTDTQYF
TRBJ2-5	.	TRBD2	TRBV20-1	TGCAGTGCAGACTTAGCGGGGGCAGCCCGGACCCAGTACTTC	CSADLAGAARTQYF
TRBJ1-5	.	.	TRBV20-1	TGCAGTGCAAACAGGGCGGATAGCAATCAGCCCCAGCATTTT	CSANRADSNQPQHF
TRBJ1-1	.	.	TRBV5-1	TGCGCCAGCAGCGTCGCACGGGGGCGAGGAGCTTTCTTT	CASSVARGRGAFF
TRBJ1-2	.	.	TRBV12-3/TRBV12-4	TGTGCCAGCAGGTTTAACAGCGGCTACACCTTC	CASRFNSGYTF
TRBJ2-1	.	TRBD2	TRBV4-2	TGTGCCAGCAGCCAAGATGGACTGAGCGGGATAGTTGGGAATGAGCAGTTCTTC	CASSQDGLSGIVGNEQFF
TRBJ2-1	.	TRBD2	TRBV4-1	TGCGCCAGCAGCCAAGAAGTAGGCGGGAGGGCCTGGGATGAGCAGTTCTTC	CASSQEVGGRAWDEQFF
TRBJ2-5	.	.	TRBV7-2	TGTACCAGCAGCTTAGTATCCCGGACCCCAGAGCAGTACTTC	CTSSLVSRTPEQYF
TRBJ2-1	few	.	TRBV6-1	TGTGCCATCCAGAGGGGGTTCTTC	CAIQRGFF
TRBJ2-1	few	.	TRBV5-6	TGTGCCAGCAGCTTTTTACTGAGCTACAATGAGCAGTTCTTC	CASSFLLSYNEQFF
TRBJ1-2	.	TRBD1	TRBV12-3/TRBV12-4	TGTGCCAGCAGTTTATACCGCGGGACAGGGGGCTACACCTTC	CASSLYRGTGGYTF
TRBJ1-2	few	.	TRBV6-1	TGTGCCAGCAGCGAAACTACAGGGAACTATGGCTACACCTTC	CASSETTGNYGYTF
TRBJ2-7	.	.	TRBV20-1	TGCAGTGCTGACGATCCTAGGAGGGGGCAGGACGAGCAGTACTTC	CSADDPRRGQDEQYF
TRBJ1-6	.	.	TRBV6-2/TRBV6-3	TGTGCCAGCAGGACCCCAGGACCAAATTCACCCCTCCACTTT	CASRTPGPNSPLHF
TRBJ2-7	.	.	TRBV6-6	TGTGCCAGCAGTTACTCGCGGGACATTCTCTACGAGCAGTACTTC	CASSYSRDILYEQYF
TRBJ2-2	.	.	TRBV4-2	TGTGCCAGCAGCCAAGTCAAGGGGCCGGGGACCGGGGAGCTGTTTTTT	CASSQVKGPGTGELFF
TRBJ1-5	.	.	TRBV29-1	TGCAGCGTCAGAGACGGCGGCAATCAGCCCCAGCATTTT	CSVRDGGNQPQHF
TRBJ2-7	.	.	TRBV29-1	TGCAGCGTTTCGGACACAAGGGGCAGCTACGAGCAGTACTTC	CSVSDTRGSYEQYF
TRBJ2-1	.	.	TRBV6-2/TRBV6-3	TGTGCCAGCAGTTACTCGGGTCGCAGAACGGATGAGCAGTTCTTC	CASSYSGRRTDEQFF
TRBJ1-2	.	.	TRBV28	TGTGCCAGCAGTTACAGCGGAGGAGGCTATGGCTACACCTTC	CASSYSGGGYGYTF
TRBJ1-1	.	.	TRBV29-1	TGCAGCGTTGAAGGAGACAGAAAGAACACTGAAGCTTTCTTT	CSVEGDRKNTEAFF
TRBJ1-2	.	.	TRBV29-1	TGCAGCGCTACCCTAGCGACAGCCACGGGAGGCTACACCTTC	CSATLATATGGYTF
TRBJ2-2	.	.	TRBV5-1	TGCGCCAGCAGCTTCCGGGACGGAGGAAGCGGGGAGCTGTTTTTT	CASSFRDGGSGELFF
TRBJ2-1	.	.	TRBV7-6	TGTGCCAGCAGCTCACCCTCCGGAGACAATGAGCACTTTTTC	CASSSPSGDNEHFF
TRBJ1-1	.	TRBD1	TRBV9	TGTGCCAGCAGCCAAGACAGGGGTTTAACTGAAGCTTTCTTT	CASSQDRGLTEAFF
TRBJ2-3	.	.	TRBV11-3	TGTGCCAGCAGTTTGATTAGCGGCACAGATACGCAGTATTTT	CASSLISGTDTQYF
TRBJ1-5	.	.	TRBV7-6	TGTGCCAGCAGCGGGGGGGCAGGGAATCAGCCCCAGCATTTT	CASSGGAGNQPQHF
TRBJ2-3	few	.	TRBV10-3	TGTGCCATCAGAGGAGCCAAGGGCGCAGATACGCAGTATTTT	CAIRGAKGADTQYF
TRBJ2-1	once	.	TRBV2	TGTGCCAGCAGTGAGCCTGACAACGGGTTGGGCAATGAGCAGTTCTTC	CASSEPDNGLGNEQFF
TRBJ2-7	.	.	TRBV6-2/TRBV6-3	TGTGCCAGCACTCGGGGGTACACCTACGAGCAGTACTTC	CASTRGYTYEQYF
TRBJ2-1	.	.	TRBV5-1	TGCGCCAGCTCAATAGGGAGGAGTAATGAGCAGTTTTTC	CASSIGRSNEQFF
TRBJ2-7	.	.	TRBV2	TGTGCCAGCCCTACAGCCTACGAGCAGTACTTC	CASPTAYEQYF
TRBJ1-4	.	.	TRBV11-2	TGTGCCAGCAGCCTCCCTCGCTTAGGCAGGGCCTTTCCAGAACTGTTTTTT	CASSLPRLGRAFPELFF
TRBJ2-2	.	.	TRBV5-6	TGTGCCAGCAGCCAAGTCAACAGATACACCGGGGAGCTGTTTTTT	CASSQVNRYTGELFF
TRBJ2-1	few	.	TRBV29-1	TGCAGCGTTGGGGGAGGCGAGCAGTTCTTC	CSVGGGEQFF
TRBJ1-1	.	.	TRBV19	TGTGCCAGTAGGTGGACCGCTGAAGCTTTCTTT	CASRWTAEAFF
TRBJ2-1	few	.	TRBV29-1	TGCAGCGTTGAAGGCGCGGCAGCTCGAAATGAGCAGTTCTTC	CSVEGAAARNEQFF
TRBJ2-1	.	TRBD2	TRBV2	TGTGCCAGCAGTGACCCTAGCGGGAGCAATGAGCAGTTCTTC	CASSDPSGSNEQFF
TRBJ1-1	.	.	TRBV29-1	TGCAGCGTTGCAGGGGCGGGAGGTAACACTGAAGCTTTCTTT	CSVAGAGGNTEAFF
TRBJ2-7	few	.	TRBV2	TGTGCCAGCAGTGAAAATCTGGTCTACGAGCAGTACTTC	CASSENLVYEQYF
TRBJ2-7	.	TRBD1	TRBV19	TGTGCCAGTAGAGAGGACAGGGGAGGCGCCGAGCAGTACTTC	CASREDRGGAEQYF
TRBJ2-1	.	TRBD2	TRBV11-2	TGTGCCAGCAGCTACCTAGCGGCAAGCTCCTACAATGAGCAGTTCTTC	CASSYLAASSYNEQFF
TRBJ2-2	.	.	TRBV29-1	TGCAGCGCGTCCGGCAGGGCGAACACCGGGGAGCTGTTTTTT	CSASGRANTGELFF
TRBJ2-4	.	.	TRBV9	TGTGCCAGCAGCGTAGGAACAGGGCGGAACATTCAGTACTTC	CASSVGTGRNIQYF
TRBJ1-1	once	.	TRBV5-1	TGCGCCAGCAGCTTGGGACCGGGATCTGTAAGGGGGGTTACTGAAGCTTTCTTT	CASSLGPGSVRGVTEAFF